These 30 T cell receptor beta chains were all obtained from the same sample, sequenced in a study of T cells in localized non-small cell lung cancer. Some clones are missing from TCRdb's copy, which holds only in-frame ones; the method was immunoSEQ multiplex PCR. Counted here are approximately 31,000 clones, roughly 94% occurring once; the ten biggest clones make up 0.73%. Sequences were derived from peripheral blood, sampled before any cancer treatment. Every receptor here comes from a woman aged 40-75 years with stage I lung adenocarcinoma.

This chain links TRBV5-4 with TRBJ2-3; D remains ambiguous. Trimming removed 2 bases from V and 0 bases from J, with 4 bases in between. CDR1 is SGHNT, CDR2 YYREEE, per germline (reference sequence). The CDR3 consists of 13 residues. CDR3 DNA sequence: TGTGCCAGCAGCTTCCCTAGCACAGATACGCAGTATTTT. Protein: CASSFPSTDTQYF.

The chain couples TRBV7-9 to TRBJ1-2, with 9 bases lining up with TRBD1. The CDR3 spans 16 residues. Losses at the gene ends were 3 bases for V and 6 bases for J; bases not matched to a gene: 11. In germline, CDR1 is SEHNR, CDR2 FQNEAQ (reference sequence). The CDR3 DNA sequence: TGTGCCAGCAGCTTCCCGGGACAGGGACGTTCCGATGGCTACACCTTC. Protein: CASSFPGQGRSDGYTF.

This clone was recorded only once. The chain employs TRBV28 and TRBJ2-1, with 9 bases lining up with TRBD2. The CDR3 covers 14 residues. Germline loops: CDR1 MDHEN, CDR2 SYDVKM. V lost 2 bases to trimming and J lost 6 bases; unmatched junction nucleotides: 2. This chain's CDR3 is CASSLAGGLNEQFF. CDR3 DNA sequence: TGTGCCAGCAGTTTAGCGGGGGGGCTCAATGAGCAGTTCTTC.

The chain has TRBV25-1 and TRBJ1-1, with D maybe TRBD1 (6 bases). Trimming removed 5 bases from V and 0 bases from J, with 7 bases in between. The CDR3 spans 13 residues. Germline-derived CDR1 and CDR2 are MGHDK and SYGVNS. The CDR3: CASSRQVNTEAFF. The CDR3 coding sequence is TGTGCCAGCAGTAGACAGGTGAACACTGAAGCTTTCTTT.

The chain employs TRBV5-4 and TRBJ1-2; D is perhaps TRBD1 (6 bases). The germline CDR1 and CDR2 sequences are SGHNT and YYREEE (reference sequence). The CDR3 sequence is 13 residues long. V gave up 3 bases and J gave up 8 bases, with 14 bases separating them. The CDR3 coding sequence is TGTGCCAGCAGCTCCACGGGGGGCGACGGCTACACCTTC. Encoded protein: CASSSTGGDGYTF.

The chain uses TRBV11-1 and TRBJ2-2; either TRBD1 or TRBD2 may fit D (5 bases each). The CDR3 consists of 15 residues. Germline V gene sequence: CDR1 SGHAT, CDR2 FQDESV (reference sequence). V dropped 6 bases and J dropped 3 bases, with 14 bases sitting between them. This CDR3 is CASRPGSRYTGELFF. CDR3 DNA sequence: TGTGCCAGCAGACCAGGGAGTCGATACACCGGGGAGCTGTTTTTT.

This clone has just a few counts. This rearrangement joins TRBV7-2 to TRBJ1-2; 10 positions match TRBD1. V shed 2 bases and J 8 bases; nucleotides not matched to a gene: 8. The CDR3 covers 15 residues. The germline V gene encodes CDR1 SGHTA and CDR2 FQGNSA. CDR3 DNA sequence: TGTGCCAGCAGCTTAACACAAGACAGGGGGCAGGGCTACACCTTC. Translation gives CASSLTQDRGQGYTF.

V and J are TRBV6-6 and TRBJ1-2; D is perhaps TRBD1 (6 bases). CDR1 and CDR2 from the germline V gene are MNHNY and SVGAGI (reference sequence). V lost 6 bases and J lost 8, with 22 bases in between. The CDR3 extends over 15 amino acids. CDR3 bases: TGTGCCAGCAGACCAGCTGGGGGCAGTTGGAGAGGCTACACCTTC. Its translation is CASRPAGGSWRGYTF.

The chain has TRBV9 and TRBJ2-2; 9 nucleotides align to TRBD2. J was trimmed by 0 bases and V by 1 base; bases with no gene match: 4. The CDR3 length is 17 residues. Per germline, CDR1 SGDLS and CDR2 YYNGEE. The CDR3 loop reads CASSVLAGSTNTGELFF. CDR3 DNA: TGTGCCAGCAGCGTACTAGCGGGATCAACGAACACCGGGGAGCTGTTTTTT.

CDR3 coding DNA: TGCGCCAGCAGCTTGATCACTCTCGACGAGCAGTACTTC. It codes for CASSLITLDEQYF. V is TRBV5-1 and J is TRBJ2-7; D ambiguous. The CDR3 is 13 residues long. In germline, CDR1 is SGHRS, CDR2 YFSETQ. V lost 1 base, J lost 5 bases, and 10 bases lay in between.

The V and J genes are TRBV7-2 and TRBJ1-2; a weak D match, TRBD1 (6 bases). Germline V CDR1 and CDR2: SGHTA, FQGNSA. The ends were cut back, 5 bases at V and 4 bases at J, with 8 bases in the middle. This CDR3 region has 12 residues. The CDR3 nucleotides read TGTGCCAGCAGCGACAGGCGCTATGGCTACACCTTC. Its protein is CASSDRRYGYTF.

CDR3 in DNA: TGTGCCAGCAGCCCCGGGCCGAGCTATGGCTACACCTTC. Its translation: CASSPGPSYGYTF. V gene TRBV11-2 combines with J gene TRBJ1-2; D gene ambiguous. Germline assignment: CDR1 SGHAT and CDR2 FQNNGV. This CDR3 spans 13 amino acids. V was cut by 5 bases and J by 4 bases, with 11 bases left in between. Full variable domain (outside the CDR3, taken from reference TRBV11-2 and TRBJ1-2): EAGVAQSPRYKIIEKRQSVAFWCNPISGHATLYWYQQILGQGPKLLIQFQNNGVVDDSQLPKDRFSAERLKGVDSTLKIQPAKLEDSAVYLCASSPGPSYGYTFGSGTRLTVV.

The rearrangement joins TRBV18 to TRBJ2-1, with a tentative D call TRBD2 (6 bases). The CDR3 has 15 amino acids. Looked up from germline, CDR1 is KGHSH and CDR2 is LQKENI. V was shortened by 3 bases and J by 6 bases, with 15 bases between the two germline ends. CDR3 protein: CASSPSAGSSNEQFF. CDR3 DNA: TGTGCCAGCTCACCGAGCGCCGGGAGTTCCAATGAGCAGTTCTTC.

This chain connects TRBV2 to TRBJ2-4; possible D gene TRBD1, 5 bases. The CDR3 extends over 14 amino acids. Germline V lookup: CDR1 SNHLY, CDR2 FYNNEI. V lost 4 bases and J 6 bases, leaving 13 bases between the germline ends. CDR3 protein: CASSVSSQGNIQYF. CDR3 DNA sequence: TGTGCCAGCAGTGTTTCCAGCCAGGGAAACATTCAGTACTTC.

This clone was picked up a small number of times. The genes are TRBV18 and TRBJ2-7; 7 bases are shared with TRBD1. Germline CDR1 reads KGHSH; CDR2 reads LQKENI. Unmatched junction bases numbered 2, after V lost 3 bases and J lost 0 bases. The CDR3 totals 14 residues. CDR3 DNA: TGTGCCAGCTCACCGAGACAGGGCTCCTACGAGCAGTACTTC. It specifies CASSPRQGSYEQYF.

The chain carries TRBV12-5 and TRBJ1-4; D unresolved. The length of the CDR3 is 16 residues. V lost 2 bases and J lost 7, with 17 bases in between. Germline-derived CDR1 and CDR2 are LGHNT and FRNRAP. The CDR3 loop reads CASGLFERLSLEKLFF. CDR3 nucleotide sequence: TGTGCTAGTGGTTTGTTTGAAAGGTTATCCCTTGAAAAACTGTTTTTT.

The chain employs TRBV9 and TRBJ2-1, with 13 bases matching TRBD2. V gave up 4 bases and J gave up 9 bases; unmatched junction bases: 4. This CDR3 is built from 14 residues. Germline V gene data show CDR1 as SGDLS and CDR2 as YYNGEE. CDR3 coding DNA: TGTGCCAGCAGCCCCCGACTAGCGGGAGGTGAGCAGTTCTTC. Translation gives CASSPRLAGGEQFF.

The chain recombines TRBV6-1 with TRBJ2-1, with D uncertain. CDR1 and CDR2 from the germline V gene are MNHNS and SASEGT. Deletions cut 7 bases from V and 9 bases from J, with 13 bases between. The CDR3 totals 12 residues. CDR3 residues: CASISPRIEQFF. The DNA for the CDR3 is TGTGCCAGCATAAGCCCCCGGATTGAGCAGTTCTTC.

This rearrangement joins TRBV6-4 to TRBJ2-7; no clear D gene. Germline V CDR1 and CDR2: MRHNA, SNTAGT. V was clipped by 7 bases and J by 3 bases, with 16 bases between them. The CDR3 contains 14 residues. The CDR3 region has the DNA TGTGCCAGCACCCCCCACCAGGTGGGCTACGAGCAGTACTTC. This encodes CASTPHQVGYEQYF.

J is TRBJ1-5 and V is TRBV7-2; D is unresolved. The V gene lost 2 bases and the J gene lost 0 bases, with 17 bases spanning the gap. In germline, CDR1 is SGHTA, CDR2 FQGNSA. This CDR3 has 18 residues. Here the CDR3 reads CASSLSRVGRNSNQPQHF. The CDR3 nucleotides read TGTGCCAGCAGCTTAAGTCGAGTCGGTCGGAATAGCAATCAGCCCCAGCATTTT.

This sequence joins TRBV28 and TRBJ2-7; D is uncertain. This CDR3 has 14 amino acids. The germline V and J ends were trimmed by 5 bases and 2 bases, with 13 bases remaining between them. Looked up from germline, CDR1 is MDHEN and CDR2 is SYDVKM. Here the CDR3 reads CASSTPPRAYEQYF. CDR3 nucleotide sequence: TGTGCCAGCAGTACTCCCCCTCGGGCCTACGAGCAGTACTTC.

The genes are TRBV12-5 and TRBJ1-4; no reliable D call. V gave up 3 bases and J gave up 5 bases, with 19 bases separating them. The CDR3 is 17 amino acids. Germline CDR1 is LGHNT and CDR2 is FRNRAP. Written as DNA, the CDR3 is TGTGCTAGTGGTTTTATCTTGTTATCCATGGGGAATGAAAAACTGTTTTTT. This translates into CASGFILLSMGNEKLFF.

This chain uses TRBV6-5 with TRBJ1-3; 10 positions match TRBD1. V trimming: 6 bases; J trimming: 1 base; junction bases outside the gene matches: 3. Germline values: CDR1 MNHEY, CDR2 SVGAGI. The CDR3 length is 15 residues. CDR3 sequence (DNA): TGTGCCAGCAGCCGGGACAGGGGTTCTGGAAACACCATATATTTT. It is translated as CASSRDRGSGNTIYF.

The DNA of the CDR3 is TGCAGCGTTTACAGGGGCTATAACACTGAAGCTTTCTTT. Protein sequence: CSVYRGYNTEAFF. The rearrangement uses TRBV29-1 and TRBJ1-1; the match to TRBD1 covers 7 bases. With 5 bases clipped from V and 2 bases from J, the junction kept 5 bases outside the gene matches. This CDR3 has 13 residues. CDR1 SQVTM and CDR2 ANQGSEA come from the germline V gene.

This chain connects TRBV2 to TRBJ1-4, with D perhaps matching TRBD1 (5 bases). Trimming took off 6 bases at V and 5 bases at J, with 19 bases between the two ends. Germline V gene lookup returns CDR1 SNHLY and CDR2 FYNNEI. CDR3 length: 16 residues. DNA for the CDR3: TGTGCCAGCAGGCCCATAGGGGTGAGGATCAATGAAAAACTGTTTTTT. Translating gives CASRPIGVRINEKLFF.

Concerning this clone itself: This specimen includes other DNA sequences encoding the same CDR3. The rearrangement uses TRBV7-2 and TRBJ2-7; 9 bases line up with TRBD1. The ends lost 1 base at V and 2 bases at J; junction bases unmatched: 3. The CDR3 runs to 15 residues. Germline V gives CDR1 SGHTA, CDR2 FQGNSA. CDR3: CASSLGTGVPYEQYF. The CDR3 DNA follows: TGTGCCAGCAGCTTAGGGACAGGGGTCCCCTACGAGCAGTACTTC.

V usage is TRBV5-1 and J usage is TRBJ2-7; the D call may be TRBD1 or TRBD2 (5 bases each). The length of the CDR3 is 14 residues. Germline CDR1 reads SGHRS; CDR2 reads YFSETQ. V shed 0 bases and J shed 6 bases, with 13 bases lying between them. The CDR3 DNA is TGCGCCAGCAGCTTGGCCGAGGGGAACGGCGAGCAGTACTTC. Translation gives CASSLAEGNGEQYF.

This chain uses TRBV10-3 with TRBJ1-4, with D hard to call. CDR3 length: 11 residues. V was pared by 6 bases and J by 7 bases, with 6 bases between. Germline CDR1 ENHRY, CDR2 SYGVKD. CDR3 DNA: TGTGCCATCAGAGGACCTGAAAAACTGTTTTTT. Its translation is CAIRGPEKLFF.

The chain is built from TRBV7-9 and TRBJ2-3; no clear D. CDR1 and CDR2 from the germline V gene are SEHNR and FQNEAQ (reference sequence). Between the trimmed V and J ends, which lost 6 bases and 5 bases, there was a span of 15 bases. The CDR3 is made up of 14 amino acids. CDR3 protein: CASSTPKTRDTQYF. CDR3 sequence (DNA): TGTGCCAGCAGTACCCCAAAAACGAGAGATACGCAGTATTTT.

V and J are TRBV6-5 and TRBJ2-7; 7 nucleotides line up with TRBD1. The CDR3 contains 14 residues. The germline V gene encodes CDR1 MNHEY and CDR2 SVGAGI. V dropped 2 bases and J dropped 6; count of bases not matched to a gene: 7. For the CDR3, the DNA is TGTGCCAGCAGTTACGCGACAGGGCTAGGCGAGCAGTACTTC. It encodes CASSYATGLGEQYF.